Shown below are 18 T cell receptor beta chains from a single sample sequenced in a study of T cells in women clearing cervical HPV infection. The protocol was immunoSEQ multiplex PCR, while the TCRdb copy is restricted to in-frame clones and leaves out a portion. This sample contains roughly 48,000 clones. Sequencing was performed on blood buffy coat. The receptors here all came from a woman aged 18 to 75 with a cervical HPV16 infection that either progressed to CIN3+ or cleared (not recorded which).

Notes on this clone: The CDR3 extends 3 residues past the end of the read, so its final part is completed from the germline J gene. The chain joins TRBV19 to TRBJ2-5, with 9 bases aligning to TRBD1. The V gene's germline CDR1 is LNHDA and CDR2 SQIVND (reference sequence). Trimming cost V 5 bases and J 0 bases; bases outside gene matches: 7. This CDR3 is built from 16 residues. CDR3 bases read: TGTGCCAGTAGTCCTCAGACAGGGGGGTACCAAGAGACC. Its protein product is CASSPQTGGYQET. The entire CDR3 protein reads CASSPQTGGYQETQYF.

A remark on this clone: Read sequence stops 3 residues before the CDR3 end, and the germline J gene provides the missing end. The V gene is TRBV20-1, the J gene TRBJ2-5; TRBD2 agrees at 9 bases. Looked up from germline, CDR1 is DFQATT and CDR2 is SNEGSKA (reference sequence). The V segment lost 5 bases and the J segment 7 bases; nucleotides outside the gene matches: 17. This CDR3 is built from 16 residues. The CDR3 sequence: CSAPPGLASEYGTQYF. The part of the CDR3 DNA that was read is TGCAGTGCTCCGCCGGGACTAGCTTCTGAATACGGGACC.

Regarding this clone: The read falls 3 residues short of the CDR3 end, and the missing part is taken from the germline J gene. The chain employs TRBV20-1 and TRBJ2-5; 10 nucleotides agree with TRBD2. V lost 5 bases and J lost 3; bases outside the gene matches: 9. Germline assignment: CDR1 DFQATT and CDR2 SNEGSKA (reference sequence). The CDR3 spans 15 residues. The CDR3 spells CSAVKPLAGEETQYF. CDR3 bases read: TGCAGTGCTGTAAAACCCCTAGCGGGAGAAGAGACC.

Comment on this clone: The read terminates 3 residues ahead of where the CDR3 ends, so the germline J gene completes it. The rearrangement joins TRBV7-9 to TRBJ2-7; D is unresolved. The V gene's germline CDR1 is SEHNR and CDR2 FQNEAQ (reference sequence). This CDR3 has 11 residues. Trimming pared 5 bases from V and 3 bases from J, leaving 5 bases between. The CDR3 bases that were read are TGTGCCAGCAGCCCCCTCTACGAG. It translates to CASSPLYE. The CDR3 reads in full as CASSPLYEQYF.

As regards this clone: The read falls 3 residues short of the CDR3 end, and the missing part is taken from the germline J gene. The chain combines TRBV6-2 or TRBV6-3 with TRBJ2-3, with TRBD1 matching 8 bases. The CDR3 is 15 residues long. V shed 5 bases, J shed 1 base, and the junction held 5 bases outside the gene matches. Per the germline V gene, CDR1 is MNHEY and CDR2 is SVGEGT. The covered CDR3 bases are TGTGCCAGCAGTACAGGGGGAGGTGGCACAGATACG. Translated, it gives CASSTGGGGTDT. The full CDR3 reads CASSTGGGGTDTQYF.

On this clone: The missing CDR3 end, 3 residues past where the read stops, is filled in from the germline J gene. This chain uses TRBV14 with TRBJ1-5, with 8 bases aligning to TRBD1. CDR1 and CDR2 from the germline V gene are SGHDN and FVKESK. V was pared by 6 bases and J by 2 bases, with 9 bases of the junction left unmatched. CDR3 size: 16 residues. CDR3 DNA (partial): TGTGCCAGCAGGGGGGCAGGGGGCGAGGGCAATCAGCCC. Its translation: CASRGAGGEGNQP. The CDR3, in full, reads CASRGAGGEGNQPQHF.

In the case of this clone: The read comes to an end 3 residues before the CDR3 does, leaving the germline J gene to fill in the end. The chain combines TRBV5-1 with TRBJ2-5; 10 nucleotides align to TRBD1. The CDR3 contains 14 residues. Germline CDR1 and CDR2: SGHRS and YFSETQ. The J segment lost 5 bases and the V segment lost 7 bases, leaving 8 bases of the junction unmatched. Partial CDR3 DNA: TGCGCCAGCTCCCTGGCGGACAGGGGGGAGACC. Amino acid sequence: CASSLADRGET. From start to end, the CDR3 is CASSLADRGETQYF.

Concerning this clone itself: Sequencing ends 3 residues short of the CDR3 end; the germline J gene provides the rest. Other DNA sequences in this sample translate to the same CDR3. V and J are TRBV30 and TRBJ1-5; 10 nucleotides match TRBD1. V lost 1 base to trimming and J lost 4 bases; unmatched junction nucleotides: 4. The CDR3 consists of 15 residues. CDR1 and CDR2 (germline): GTSNPN, SVGIG (reference sequence). The sequenced CDR3 bases are TGTGCCTGGAGTGGGACAGGGGGTATTAATCAGCCC. Translated, it gives CAWSGTGGINQP. The whole CDR3 region reads CAWSGTGGINQPQHF.

Remarks on this clone: The read terminates 3 residues before the CDR3 end, so the remaining end is supplied by the germline J gene. J is TRBJ2-5 and V is TRBV2; 11 bases fit TRBD2. Germline values: CDR1 SNHLY, CDR2 FYNNEI. V shed 9 bases, J shed 5 bases, and the junction held 11 bases outside the gene matches. CDR3 length equals 15 residues. CDR3 region: CASCPGTSGGETQYF. The DNA read from the CDR3 is TGTGCCAGTTGTCCCGGGACTAGCGGAGGCGAGACC.

Details on this clone: The sequenced fragment ends 3 residues before the CDR3 boundary, so the rest is inferred from the germline J gene. The rearrangement uses TRBV5-6 and TRBJ1-4; D gene ambiguous. CDR1 SGHDT and CDR2 YYEEEE come from the germline V gene. Between the trimmed V and J ends, which lost 3 bases and 2 bases, there was a span of 11 bases. There are 15 residues in the CDR3. The CDR3 spells CASSSSAGTNEKLFF. The CDR3 DNA, read in part, is TGTGCCAGCAGCTCTTCAGCGGGCACTAATGAAAAA.

As regards this clone: With the read ending 3 residues before the CDR3 end, the germline J gene is used to fill in that end. The rearrangement links TRBV10-3 to TRBJ1-1, with D unclear. CDR3 size: 16 residues. Germline CDR1 ENHRY, CDR2 SYGVKD. The V end lost 2 bases, the J end lost 0 bases, and 13 bases lay between the germline ends. CDR3 DNA (partial): TGTGCCATCAGTGAGCTGGCGGGTGGGATGAACACTGAA. It yields the protein CAISELAGGMNTE. The full CDR3 protein reads CAISELAGGMNTEAFF.

Comments on this clone: The read halts 3 residues ahead of the CDR3 end, with the missing end drawn from the germline J gene. The chain couples TRBV10-3 to TRBJ2-1; 7 positions agree with TRBD1. The CDR3 has 14 amino acids. Germline V CDR1 and CDR2: ENHRY, SYGVKD. The V and J ends lost 4 bases and 5 bases, in that order; junction bases with no gene match: 5. The DNA read from the CDR3 is TGTGCCATCAGTGGGACAGGTGGGCACAATGAG. The encoded protein is CAISGTGGHNE. The whole CDR3 region reads CAISGTGGHNEQFF.

A note on this clone: Coverage ceases 3 residues before the CDR3 finishes, and the germline J gene fills in the end. This chain connects TRBV7-6 to TRBJ2-2; D might be TRBD1 (5 bases). Germline assignment: CDR1 SGHVS and CDR2 FNYEAQ. This CDR3 has 14 residues. The V gene lost 10 bases and the J gene lost 2 bases, with 14 bases spanning the gap. Here the CDR3 reads CATTDQGNTGELFF. CDR3 DNA, as far as it was read: TGTGCCACCACCGACCAGGGAAACACCGGGGAG.

About this clone: Read sequence stops 3 residues before the CDR3 end, and the germline J gene provides the missing end. This chain uses TRBV4-2 with TRBJ2-5; 9 nucleotides align to TRBD2. This CDR3 comprises 16 residues. The trim removed 4 bases at V and 0 bases at J, leaving 6 bases unmatched. Germline V gene sequence: CDR1 LGHNA, CDR2 YNFKEQ. The sequenced part of the CDR3 DNA is TGTGCCAGCAGCCGGCTAGCGGGATCGTACCAAGAGACC. The encoded protein is CASSRLAGSYQET. The full CDR3 reads CASSRLAGSYQETQYF.

As concerns this clone: The observed sequence ends 3 residues before the CDR3 terminus, with the missing tail filled in from the germline J gene. The chain carries TRBV19 and TRBJ1-1; 9 bases align to TRBD1. With V trimmed by 3 bases and J by 7 bases, 6 bases remained unmatched. The CDR3 spans 14 residues. Germline V gene lookup returns CDR1 LNHDA and CDR2 SQIVND (reference sequence). The CDR3 bases that were read are TGTGCCAGTAGTATGGACAGGGGACGAAATGAA. Its translation is CASSMDRGRNE. The whole CDR3 sequence is CASSMDRGRNEAFF.

Partial CDR3 DNA: TGTGCCAGCAGCTTCCTAGCGGGAGTAATTAATGAG. Its translation is CASSFLAGVINE. From start to end, the CDR3 is CASSFLAGVINEQFF. This chain joins TRBV7-9 and TRBJ2-1; 10 bases line up with TRBD2. Sequencing ends 3 residues short of the CDR3 end; the germline J gene provides the rest. CDR1 is SEHNR, CDR2 FQNEAQ, per germline (reference sequence). The CDR3 covers 15 residues. V lost 3 bases, J lost 7 bases, and 6 bases stayed unmatched.

With regard to this clone: The read ends 3 residues shy of where the CDR3 ends; the end is completed using the germline J gene. V usage is TRBV20-1 and J usage is TRBJ1-1, with 8 bases identical to TRBD1. Germline V lookup: CDR1 DFQATT, CDR2 SNEGSKA (reference sequence). The CDR3 is made up of 12 amino acids. After removal of 5 bases from V and 1 base from J, the junction contained 0 bases not matched to a gene. The CDR3 sequence is CSAGQGNTEAFF. The CDR3 DNA, read in part, is TGCAGTGCTGGACAGGGGAACACTGAA.

The CDR3: CASSGARQSSYNSPLHF. The CDR3 bases that were read are TGTGCCAGCAGTGGGGCTCGACAGAGCTCCTATAATTCACCC. The chain couples TRBV2 to TRBJ1-6; weak D call: TRBD1 (5 bases). From the germline J gene comes the end of the CDR3, since the read stops 3 residues before it. CDR3 length: 17 amino acids. Germline V gives CDR1 SNHLY, CDR2 FYNNEI. Trimming shortened V by 4 bases and J by 0 bases, and 13 bases separated the two germline ends.